Listed below are T cell receptor beta chains from one sample, sequenced in a study of CD8 T cells in ankylosing spondylitis. TCRdb called the 5' RACE reads again in MiXCR, with one record for every CDR3 protein. This table holds 200,000 to 300,000 distinct CDR3 sequences, 7% to 10% found once. Sequencing was performed on blood, either unsorted or a sorted T cell fraction (not recorded which). All receptors derive from a female donor with ankylosing spondylitis or in good health (not recorded which). Both conserved end residues are part of each CDR3. D genes are given only for firm matches. Rows give clone size only sometimes, using once, few, many, or a class for an expanded clone.

>17|TRBD2|many|TRBV29-1|TRBJ2-1
CSGTAGTSGSSYNEQFF
TGCAGCGGAACAGCGGGGACTAGCGGGAGCTCCTACAATGAGCAGTTCTTC
>16|.|many|TRBV7-6|TRBJ2-1
CASSHLYSLGYNEQFF
TGTGCCAGCAGCCACCTTTACAGTCTGGGGTACAATGAGCAGTTCTTC
>17|.|many|TRBV19|TRBJ1-1
CASTPRLPGVRNTEAFF
TGTGCCAGTACCCCTCGCCTACCCGGGGTAAGGAACACTGAAGCTTTCTTT
>17|.|few|TRBV7-2|TRBJ2-1
CASSLASLASSYNEQFF
TGTGCCAGCAGCTTAGCTAGTCTAGCGAGCTCCTACAATGAGCAGTTCTTC
>15|.|many|TRBV12-3/TRBV12-4|TRBJ2-1
CASSLAGVQGNEQFF
TGTGCCAGCAGTTTAGCAGGGGTCCAGGGGAATGAGCAGTTCTTC
>14|.|many|TRBV6-2/TRBV6-3|TRBJ1-1
CASSYWSVNTEAFF
TGTGCCAGCAGTTACTGGAGTGTGAACACTGAAGCTTTCTTT
>12|TRBD2|many|TRBV20-1|TRBJ2-1
CSAGGLAVEQFF
TGCAGTGCTGGGGGACTAGCGGTTGAGCAGTTCTTC
>12|.|.|TRBV11-2|TRBJ2-5
CANSSPQETQYF
TGTGCCAACAGCTCTCCCCAAGAGACCCAGTACTTC
>17|.|few|TRBV11-2|TRBJ2-1
CASSLAISPGLGNEQFF
TGTGCCAGCAGCTTAGCCATCTCCCCGGGACTGGGCAATGAGCAGTTCTTC
>13|.|many|TRBV20-1|TRBJ2-1
CSARGLFQDEQFF
TGCAGTGCTAGAGGACTATTCCAGGATGAGCAGTTCTTC
>13|TRBD1|many|TRBV7-9|TRBJ1-5
CASSYAGQAQQHF
TGTGCCAGCAGCTACGCCGGACAGGCTCAGCAGCATTTT
>15|TRBD1|.|TRBV25-1|TRBJ2-7
CASHNRQGAIYEQYF
TGTGCCAGCCACAACAGACAGGGGGCGATCTACGAGCAGTACTTC
>13|.|.|TRBV5-1|TRBJ2-1
CASSTSFYNEQFF
TGCGCCAGCAGCACTAGCTTCTACAATGAGCAGTTCTTC
>14|.|few|TRBV7-2|TRBJ1-1
CASSLDQGWDEAFF
TGTGCCAGCAGCTTAGATCAGGGGTGGGATGAAGCTTTCTTT
>15|.|many|TRBV4-3|TRBJ1-1
CASSQEFPGSTEAFF
TGCGCCAGCAGCCAAGAGTTTCCGGGATCCACTGAAGCTTTCTTT
>14|TRBD1|many|TRBV10-2|TRBJ2-1
CASSSGQEAEEQFF
TGCGCCAGCAGCAGTGGACAGGAAGCGGAGGAGCAGTTCTTC
>15|TRBD2|few|TRBV29-1|TRBJ2-3
CSVDGLAGGSDTQYF
TGCAGCGTTGATGGGCTAGCGGGAGGGTCAGATACGCAGTATTTT
>16|.|many|TRBV20-1|TRBJ1-1
CSADPGQPGMNTEAFF
TGCAGTGCTGACCCTGGACAGCCTGGGATGAACACTGAAGCTTTCTTT
>14|TRBD2|.|TRBV12-3/TRBV12-4|TRBJ2-7
CASSLGGGSHEQYF
TGTGCCAGCAGTTTAGGCGGCGGGAGTCACGAGCAGTACTTC
>13|TRBD1|many|TRBV5-5|TRBJ2-5
CASSPGGGETQYF
TGTGCCAGCAGCCCAGGGGGCGGAGAGACCCAGTACTTC
>16|TRBD1|many|TRBV14|TRBJ2-5
CASSQSGTGQRETQYF
TGTGCCAGCAGCCAATCCGGGACAGGTCAGAGAGAGACCCAGTACTTC
>14|.|many|TRBV6-1|TRBJ2-7
CASRPRDPTYEQYF
TGTGCCAGCAGACCTCGGGACCCTACCTACGAGCAGTACTTC
>12|.|many|TRBV28|TRBJ1-1
CASSSVGNRAFF
TGTGCCAGCAGCTCTGTTGGGAATCGCGCTTTCTTT
>15|TRBD2|many|TRBV5-1|TRBJ2-1
CASRTGLAGDNEQFF
TGCGCCAGCAGAACGGGACTAGCGGGAGACAATGAGCAGTTCTTC
>18|TRBD1|many|TRBV7-6|TRBJ2-2
CASSFTRTGPTNTGELFF
TGTGCCAGCAGCTTCACCAGGACAGGGCCTACGAACACCGGGGAGCTGTTTTTT
>16|.|.|TRBV6-2/TRBV6-3|TRBJ2-1
CASSTPLVASYNEQFF
TGTGCCAGCAGTACCCCGTTAGTGGCCTCATATAATGAGCAGTTCTTC
>15|.|many|TRBV14|TRBJ2-1
CASSLLGSFIDEQFF
TGTGCCAGCAGCCTCCTCGGGAGCTTTATAGATGAGCAGTTCTTC
>17|TRBD2|many|TRBV9|TRBJ2-1
CASSVEAGGPYRNEQFF
TGTGCCAGCAGCGTAGAAGCGGGAGGGCCCTATAGGAATGAGCAGTTCTTC
>15|.|many|TRBV5-1|TRBJ2-5
CASSLVPERRETQYF
TGCGCCAGCAGCTTGGTGCCGGAGAGGAGAGAGACCCAGTACTTC
>13|.|few|TRBV30|TRBJ1-5
CAWSVQLQEPQHF
TGTGCCTGGAGTGTGCAGCTTCAAGAGCCCCAGCATTTT
>15|TRBD1|many|TRBV25-1|TRBJ2-1
CASSEYLDRDDEQFF
TGTGCCAGCAGTGAATATTTGGACAGGGACGATGAGCAGTTCTTC
>16|TRBD2|many|TRBV9|TRBJ2-1
CASSRPAGGLNNEQFF
TGTGCCAGCAGCCGCCCAGCGGGAGGGTTGAACAATGAGCAGTTCTTC
>16|.|.|TRBV7-2|TRBJ1-1
CASSLGFAGVGTEAFF
TGTGCCAGCAGCTTAGGTTTTGCCGGGGTTGGCACTGAAGCTTTCTTT
>16|TRBD1|many|TRBV7-2|TRBJ1-1
CASSLRRTGGNTEAFF
TGTGCCAGCAGCCTCAGAAGGACAGGGGGCAACACTGAAGCTTTCTTT
>13|.|.|TRBV7-2|TRBJ1-2
CASSLSRDYGYTF
TGTGCCAGCAGCTTAAGTAGGGACTATGGCTACACCTTC
>14|.|many|TRBV6-1|TRBJ2-7
CASSEPGLPYEQYF
TGTGCCAGCAGTGAACCGGGATTACCTTACGAGCAGTACTTC
>13|TRBD2|many|TRBV6-5|TRBJ2-1
CASSYRLAGEQFF
TGTGCCAGCAGTTACAGGCTAGCGGGTGAGCAGTTCTTC